Following are 24 T cell receptor beta chains from one sample sequenced in a study of radiotherapy plus CTLA-4 blockade in lung cancer (dated 2018 in TCRdb). The library was obtained by the immunoSEQ multiplex PCR assay. The clones in this table, taken by TCRdb from immuneACCESS, are in-frame only. Not every clone is retained; where verified, under half of the shortfall comes from an unresolved V gene, and the cause of the rest is unknown. This sample comprises about 24,000 clones, approximately 74% of them detected only once. About 3% of the sample lies in the top ten. Sequencing was performed on peripheral blood, taken from a patient treated with radiotherapy plus ipilimumab. The receptors were gathered from a human donor with non-small cell lung cancer whose response to radiotherapy plus ipilimumab could not be evaluated.

The chain employs TRBV30 and TRBJ1-2; weak D call: TRBD1 (5 bases). Trimming shortened V by 3 bases and J by 1 base, and 12 bases separated the two germline ends. The CDR3 runs 14 residues. Germline CDR1 reads GTSNPN; CDR2 reads SVGIG (reference sequence). The CDR3 region is CAWRLGGSNYGYTF. Here the CDR3 DNA reads TGTGCCTGGAGGTTGGGGGGGAGTAACTATGGCTACACCTTC.

This sequence joins TRBV12-2 and TRBJ1-1; the DNA was not used to check the table's D call, TRBD1. TRBV12-2 corresponds to a pseudogene. The CDR3 has 15 residues. The CDR3 nucleotides read TGTGCAAGTCGCTTAGGGGGACAGGGGAACACTGAAGCTTTCTTT. This codes for CASRLGGQGNTEAFF.

The chain is built from TRBV11-2 and TRBJ1-1; D perhaps matches TRBD1 (5 bases). Germline V CDR1 and CDR2: SGHAT, FQNNGV. V was shortened by 8 bases and J by 0 bases, with 19 bases between the two germline ends. The CDR3 consists of 16 residues. CDR3 sequence (DNA): TGTGCCAGCTCACTTTTTAGGGGCAGCCTGAACACTGAAGCTTTCTTT. It translates to CASSLFRGSLNTEAFF.

This sequence joins TRBV2 and TRBJ2-7; 7 bases map to TRBD1. V was clipped by 6 bases and J by 1 base; unmatched bases: 12. Germline lookup yields CDR1 SNHLY and CDR2 FYNNEI. The CDR3 is 16 residues long. CDR3 in amino acids: CASRDLNRDSSYEQYF. The DNA of the CDR3 is TGTGCCAGCAGGGACCTCAACCGGGACAGTTCCTACGAGCAGTACTTC.

The chain recombines TRBV6-5 with TRBJ1-2, with 11 positions matching TRBD1. V was clipped by 5 bases and J by 4 bases; unmatched bases: 6. There are 15 residues in the CDR3. Germline V CDR1 and CDR2: MNHEY, SVGAGI. The CDR3 DNA sequence: TGTGCCAGCAGTCAATACGGACAGGGGGCCTATGGCTACACCTTC. Translation: CASSQYGQGAYGYTF.

This clone was seen more than once but under ten times. This chain connects TRBV5-1 to TRBJ2-7; D is perhaps TRBD1 (5 bases). Germline V lookup: CDR1 SGHRS, CDR2 YFSETQ. The CDR3 contains 15 residues. V dropped 4 bases and J dropped 2 bases, with 16 bases sitting between them. In DNA, the CDR3 is TGCGCCAGCAGCCCGGAATCTGGACACCCCTACGAGCAGTACTTC. Residues: CASSPESGHPYEQYF.

The chain uses TRBV9 and TRBJ1-2; perhaps TRBD1 as D (5 bases). Trimming took 4 bases from V and 8 from J, leaving 21 bases between them. This CDR3 has 15 residues. The germline V gene encodes CDR1 SGDLS and CDR2 YYNGEE. DNA for the CDR3: TGTGCCAGCAGCTCCAGTTTGGGGGGGTCTCGGGGCTACACCTTC. This gives the protein CASSSSLGGSRGYTF.

This clone is medium-sized. DNA for the CDR3: TGTGCCAGCAGTCGGACAGGGTCCTTAATCTCCTACAATGAGCAGTTCTTC. This codes for CASSRTGSLISYNEQFF. This chain connects TRBV27 to TRBJ2-1; 8 bases are a match to TRBD1. This CDR3 is 17 amino acids long. V shed 5 bases and J 0 bases; nucleotides not matched to a gene: 9. The germline gives CDR1 MNHEY, CDR2 SMNVEV (reference sequence).

The chain uses TRBV9 and TRBJ2-1, with 8 nucleotides matching TRBD2. The V and J ends lost 4 bases and 4 bases, in that order; junction bases with no gene match: 16. Germline V CDR1 and CDR2: SGDLS, YYNGEE. CDR3 size: 18 residues. This chain's CDR3 is CASSRRPAGDLGYNEQFF. CDR3 bases: TGTGCCAGCAGCCGCCGGCCAGCGGGAGATTTGGGGTACAATGAGCAGTTCTTC.

This clone was observed a handful of times. The rearrangement links TRBV15 to TRBJ1-3, with 9 bases fitting TRBD1. V gave up 1 base and J gave up 2 bases; unmatched junction bases: 6. This CDR3 contains 17 residues. CDR1 is LNHNV and CDR2 is YYDKDF in the germline V gene (reference sequence). This chain's CDR3 is CATSRGVQGAAGNTIYF. Here the CDR3 DNA reads TGTGCCACCAGCAGAGGGGTACAGGGGGCGGCTGGAAACACCATATATTTT.

This chain links TRBV15 with TRBJ1-5; no clear D gene. The V end was cut by 1 base, the J end by 3 bases, with 10 bases between. The CDR3 runs 15 residues. CDR1 is LNHNV, CDR2 YYDKDF, per germline (reference sequence). The CDR3 DNA reads as TGTGCCACCAGCAGAGGTGGAGGTTCCAATCAGCCCCAGCATTTT. Protein product: CATSRGGGSNQPQHF. Together with reference TRBV15 and TRBJ1-5, the CDR3 gives the full variable domain: DAMVIQNPRYQVTQFGKPVTLSCSQTLNHNVMYWYQQKSSQAPKLLFHYYDKDFNNEADTPDNFQSRRPNTSFCFLDIRSPGLGDTAMYLCATSRGGGSNQPQHFGDGTRLSIL.

This clone was found a few times. The V and J genes are TRBV5-1 and TRBJ2-7, with D tentatively TRBD2 (5 bases). Trimming removed 0 bases from V and 2 bases from J, with 9 bases in between. This CDR3 comprises 14 residues. CDR1 SGHRS and CDR2 YFSETQ come from the germline V gene. The chain's CDR3 is CASSLGGLTYEQYF. For the CDR3, the DNA is TGCGCCAGCAGCTTGGGCGGACTTACCTACGAGCAGTACTTC.

V usage is TRBV7-9 and J usage is TRBJ1-3; D unclear. Germline CDR1 SEHNR, CDR2 FQNEAQ (reference sequence). The CDR3 is 16 residues long. With 3 bases removed from V and 3 bases from J, the gap between germline ends came to 15 bases. The CDR3 region is CASSFTGLLVGNTIYF. As DNA, the CDR3 is TGTGCCAGCAGCTTCACGGGGTTGCTGGTTGGAAACACCATATATTTT.

V usage is TRBV5-1 and J usage is TRBJ2-3; D may be TRBD2 (5 bases). Trimming pared 4 bases from V and 0 bases from J, leaving 12 bases between. Germline assignment: CDR1 SGHRS and CDR2 YFSETQ. The CDR3 is 15 amino acids. CDR3 amino acids: CASSPGITSTDTQYF. CDR3 coding DNA: TGCGCCAGCAGCCCCGGGATAACTAGCACAGATACGCAGTATTTT.

The V gene is TRBV27, the J gene TRBJ2-3; 7 bases are shared with TRBD2. The CDR3 sequence is 16 residues long. Germline CDR1 reads MNHEY; CDR2 reads SMNVEV (reference sequence). Losses at the gene ends were 2 bases for V and 3 bases for J; bases not matched to a gene: 8. The CDR3, as DNA: TGTGCCAGCAGTTTAGTGGCGGGAGTCGGGACAGATACGCAGTATTTT. It encodes CASSLVAGVGTDTQYF.

The chain employs TRBV27 and TRBJ2-3; tentatively, D is TRBD1 (6 bases). Trimming cost V 8 bases and J 4 bases, with 13 bases left between them. The CDR3 runs 13 residues. Germline assignment: CDR1 MNHEY and CDR2 SMNVEV (reference sequence). The CDR3 protein is CASLKQGSDTQYF. CDR3 nucleotide sequence: TGTGCCAGCCTAAAACAGGGATCAGATACGCAGTATTTT.

This chain connects TRBV19 to TRBJ2-7; 8 bases are a match to TRBD1. Looked up from germline, CDR1 is LNHDA and CDR2 is SQIVND (reference sequence). With 6 bases clipped from V and 8 bases from J, the junction kept 9 bases outside the gene matches. The CDR3 loop spans 13 amino acids. The CDR3 sequence: CASRGPDRGKQYF. The CDR3 DNA sequence: TGTGCCAGTAGGGGCCCCGACAGGGGTAAGCAGTACTTC.

This chain joins TRBV28 and TRBJ1-4; 12 bases line up with TRBD1. There are 14 residues in the CDR3. Germline lookup yields CDR1 MDHEN and CDR2 SYDVKM. Losses at the gene ends were 6 bases for V and 8 bases for J; bases not matched to a gene: 4. This CDR3 reads CASRGTGGDEKLFF. The CDR3 DNA follows: TGTGCCAGCAGGGGGACAGGGGGCGACGAAAAACTGTTTTTT. The full variable domain, its missing parts supplied by reference TRBV28 and TRBJ1-4, is DVKVTQSSRYLVKRTGEKVFLECVQDMDHENMFWYRQDPGLGLRLIYFSYDVKMKEKGDIPEGYSVSREKKERFSLILESASTNQTSMYLCASRGTGGDEKLFFGSGTQLSVL.

V gene TRBV29-1 combines with J gene TRBJ1-1; 7 nucleotides line up with TRBD1. Germline lookup yields CDR1 SQVTM and CDR2 ANQGSEA. J gave up 0 bases and V 4 bases, and 11 bases lay outside the gene matches. This CDR3 is built from 16 residues. The CDR3 DNA is TGCAGCGTTGGGGGGGACAGACTAAATCTGAACACTGAAGCTTTCTTT. This codes for CSVGGDRLNLNTEAFF.

This clone came up a few times. CDR3: CSVEKGADTQYF. CDR3 DNA: TGCAGCGTTGAGAAGGGGGCAGATACGCAGTATTTT. The V call is TRBV29-1, the J call TRBJ2-3, with D possibly matching TRBD1 (6 bases). The CDR3 totals 12 residues. The V end was cut by 3 bases, the J end by 4 bases, with 8 bases between. The germline gives CDR1 SQVTM, CDR2 ANQGSEA.

On this clone: Its ends do not fully match the called genes, so a read error is possible. The chain joins TRBV6-1 to TRBJ1-3, with D possibly TRBD1 on 6 matching bases. The CDR3 sequence is 18 residues long. CDR1 is MNHNS and CDR2 is SASEGT in the germline V gene. CDR3: CAGSETGRGILSGNTIYF. In DNA form, the CDR3 reads TGTGCCGGCAGTGAAACAGGCAGGGGAATCCTCTCTGGAAACACCATATATTTT.

The genes are TRBV7-3 and TRBJ1-2; 10 bases fit TRBD1. The germline V gene encodes CDR1 SGHTA and CDR2 FQGTGA. Unmatched junction bases numbered 5, after V lost 5 bases and J lost 8 bases. The CDR3 consists of 13 residues. CDR3 protein: CASSPGQGEGYTF. CDR3 nucleotide sequence: TGTGCCAGCAGCCCCGGACAGGGGGAGGGCTACACCTTC.

The chain couples TRBV9 to TRBJ1-4; D perhaps matches TRBD1 (5 bases). V lost 0 bases, J lost 2 bases, and 8 bases lay in between. Germline loops: CDR1 SGDLS, CDR2 YYNGEE. This CDR3 contains 15 residues. The CDR3 protein is CASSVGGETNEKLFF. CDR3 DNA: TGTGCCAGCAGCGTAGGGGGGGAGACTAATGAAAAACTGTTTTTT.

This rearrangement joins TRBV19 to TRBJ2-5; TRBD2 is a possible D gene (6 bases). Trimming pared 6 bases from V and 4 bases from J, leaving 12 bases between. The V gene's germline CDR1 is LNHDA and CDR2 SQIVND (reference sequence). The CDR3 extends over 13 amino acids. The CDR3, as DNA: TGTGCCAGTAGCCTCCCAGCGGGAGAGACCCAGTACTTC. Its protein product is CASSLPAGETQYF. The complete variable domain, with remaining parts taken from reference TRBV19 and TRBJ2-5, reads DGGITQSPKYLFRKEGQNVTLSCEQNLNHDAMYWYRQDPGQGLRLIYYSQIVNDFQKGDIAEGYSVSREKKESFPLTVTSAQKNPTAFYLCASSLPAGETQYFGPGTRLLVL.